This T cell receptor (beta chain) was found in a study of OX40 agonist ivuxolimab in advanced cancers. TCRdb's table, derived via immunoSEQ multiplex PCR, lists solely in-frame clones and lacks some. The sample shows tens of thousands of clones, around 86% of them seen only once. This material consisted of CD4+ or CD8+ T cells sorted from blood, taken in a trial of the OX40 agonist ivuxolimab. This receptor was identified in an adult with an advanced solid tumor such as melanoma, head and neck, liver or kidney cancer.

The CDR3 nucleotides read TGTGCCAGCAGTCCACCGGGACTAGCGGGAGCCTACAATGAGCAGTTCTTC. Protein product: CASSPPGLAGAYNEQFF. V gene TRBV28 combines with J gene TRBJ2-1, with 14 bases identical to TRBD2. The CDR3 extends over 17 amino acids. Trimming at V came to 5 bases and at J to 2 bases, leaving 5 bases not matched to a gene. CDR1 MDHEN and CDR2 SYDVKM come from the germline V gene.